This TCR beta chain was identified during a study of T cell repertoires in cytomegalovirus infection (dated by TCRdb to between 2018 and 2021). Turning to the overall study: Peptide stimulations targeted recently identified HLA-C-restricted CMV epitopes, whose presentation resists viral immunomodulation, together with well-studied HLA-B-restricted epitopes. Because public TCR beta signatures pointed to carriage of CMV infection together with the matching HLA type, the HLA type of each donor mattered for the analysis. Points the paper makes about the study in general: Carriers of CMV infection plus the relevant HLA type were discriminated by the cumulative frequency of public TCR beta family members in the study cohort and in an independent approximately 350-donor cohort. In the ex vivo response, HLA-C-restricted CMV-specific TCR beta clonotypes were dominant, and in two of eight donors the single most frequent clonotype came from this HLA-C-restricted group.

Interpreted using the paper, the treatment or condition label stands for: in vitro stimulation with specific CMV peptide epitopes to enrich CMV-specific T cells. The CDR1 and CDR2 encoded by the germline V gene are SNHLY and FYNNEI. V is reduced by 0 bases and J by 0 bases, leaving a spacing of 5 bases between them. Including the terminal cysteine and phenylalanine, the CDR3 comprises 14 residues. The CDR3 DNA has 42 bases and is translated from base 1. TCRdb lists the instrument as Illumina HiSeq 1500. TCRdb trimmed the raw reads at Q25, called clones with MiXCR and kept productive beta chains. Merged by CDR3 protein, the rows form single entries marked with the most common genes and DNA. This sample lists 140,000 to 150,000 distinct CDR3 sequences; more than 30% were detected once. The leading ten clones occupy roughly 50% of the sample. About this clonotype itself: Its antigen has not been determined. No quality values exist for individual bases; no much larger clone is one base distant.

This receptor was obtained from a human donor in good health (CMV status not recorded). Some clones in this sample may be carry-over from other donors' samples. The sequencing here drew on CD8+ T cells from cultured PBMCs, taken from culture after CMV antigen stimulation. The rearrangement joined TRBV2 to TRBJ1-1, with no confidently assigned D gene. The DNA is as follows: TGTGCCAGCAGTGAAGCTAGGTTGAACACTGAAGCTTTCTTT. It encodes CASSEARLNTEAFF. Reference TRBV2 and TRBJ1-1 proteins supply the regions before and after the CDR3; the full variable domain is: EPEVTQTPSHQVTQMGQEVILRCVPISNHLYFYWYRQILGQKVEFLVSFYNNEISEKSEIFDDQFSVERPDGSNFTLKIRSTKLEDSAMYFCASSEARLNTEAFFGQGTRLTVV.